The entry that follows covers one T cell receptor beta chain sequence. This specimen belongs to a study of T-cell memory formation after mild COVID-19. The germline V and J ends were trimmed by 2 bases and 10 bases, with 12 bases remaining between them. CDR1 is SGHTA, CDR2 FQGNSA, per germline. This CDR3 has 14 amino acids. TCRdb reanalysed the 5' RACE reads using MiXCR and keeps one entry per CDR3 protein. The table lists about 430,000 distinct CDR3 sequences, 20% to 30% of them singletons. The clonotype originates from an adult woman who had mild COVID-19 (a few samples of this study predate the infection). Cell type and time point are not known. The chain links TRBV7-2 to TRBJ1-6; a possible D gene is TRBD1 (5 bases). The specimen sequenced was PBMCs or a T cell subset sorted from them (not recorded which). The CDR3 is CASSLPRVQSPLHF. The CDR3 nucleotides read TGTGCCAGCAGCTTACCCAGGGTACAATCACCCCTCCACTTT.